These T cell receptor beta chains were read from a single sample in a study of regulatory T cells in long-lasting Graves disease. TCRdb itself ran the multiplex PCR reads through MiXCR, one entry per CDR3 protein. The sample records approximately 540,000 distinct CDR3 sequences, around 11% being singletons. These same data were also listed under a study on T cells in Graves' hyperthyroidism and ophthalmopathy.

The sample here was peripheral blood mononuclear cells (PBMCs), taken at new diagnosis, from a patient treated with antithyroid drugs. The receptors come from a woman in her 30s with Graves disease. Both conserved end residues are part of each CDR3. A D gene is named only where the DNA matches it firmly. Clone size, where shown, is once, few, many, or a class for clones that have expanded.

V: TRBV27; size: many; D: -; J: TRBJ1-1; CDR3: CASSSPAGMNTEAFF; DNA: TGTGCCAGCAGTTCGCCGGCTGGAATGAACACTGAAGCTTTCTTT
V: TRBV20-1; size: -; D: -; J: TRBJ1-1; CDR3: CSARDVTHINTEAFF; DNA: TGCAGTGCTAGAGATGTTACGCATATCAACACTGAAGCTTTCTTT
V: TRBV30; size: many; D: -; J: TRBJ1-1; CDR3: CAWSERGATNTEAFF; DNA: TGTGCCTGGAGCGAGCGAGGGGCGACCAACACTGAAGCTTTCTTT
V: TRBV20-1; size: many; D: TRBD2; J: TRBJ2-5; CDR3: CSARVGTSGQETQYF; DNA: TGCAGTGCTAGAGTGGGGACTAGCGGACAAGAGACCCAGTACTTC
V: TRBV20-1; size: -; D: -; J: TRBJ2-1; CDR3: CSARDHIERAVNEQFF; DNA: TGCAGTGCTAGAGATCATATCGAAAGAGCCGTCAATGAGCAGTTCTTC
V: TRBV12-3/TRBV12-4; size: many; D: -; J: TRBJ1-2; CDR3: CASRPRDSANYGYTF; DNA: TGTGCCAGCAGGCCACGGGACTCAGCTAACTATGGCTACACCTTC
V: TRBV19; size: many; D: -; J: TRBJ1-2; CDR3: CASSIGATGTYGYTF; DNA: TGTGCCAGTAGTATAGGAGCTACAGGGACCTATGGCTACACCTTC
V: TRBV29-1; size: -; D: -; J: TRBJ2-2; CDR3: CSVGGPGELFF; DNA: TGCAGCGTTGGAGGGCCCGGGGAGCTGTTTTTT
V: TRBV5-1; size: many; D: -; J: TRBJ1-5; CDR3: CASSLDGTDQPQHF; DNA: TGCGCCAGCAGCTTGGACGGGACGGATCAGCCCCAGCATTTT
V: TRBV11-2; size: -; D: -; J: TRBJ2-2; CDR3: CASRPGTGELFF; DNA: TGTGCCAGCCGGCCGGGAACCGGGGAGCTGTTTTTT
V: TRBV7-3; size: many; D: -; J: TRBJ2-3; CDR3: CASSLETGRTDTQYF; DNA: TGTGCCAGCAGCTTGGAAACGGGACGCACAGATACGCAGTATTTT
V: TRBV6-1; size: -; D: -; J: TRBJ1-1; CDR3: CASGILQGYTEAFF; DNA: TGTGCCAGCGGGATTCTTCAGGGGTACACTGAAGCTTTCTTT
V: TRBV29-1; size: -; D: TRBD1; J: TRBJ2-7; CDR3: CSVDTGGSYEQYF; DNA: TGCAGCGTTGATACAGGGGGGTCCTACGAGCAGTACTTC
V: TRBV20-1; size: -; D: -; J: TRBJ1-5; CDR3: CSARDRQAGGPQHF; DNA: TGCAGTGCTAGAGATAGGCAGGCCGGGGGGCCCCAGCATTTT
V: TRBV7-9; size: few; D: TRBD1; J: TRBJ1-1; CDR3: CASSLAGQGPSTEAFF; DNA: TGTGCCAGCAGCTTAGCGGGACAGGGTCCCAGCACTGAAGCTTTCTTT
V: TRBV4-3; size: many; D: -; J: TRBJ1-1; CDR3: CASSQDRILGGHEAFF; DNA: TGCGCCAGCAGCCAAGATAGGATTTTGGGGGGTCATGAAGCTTTCTTT